What follows describes a single TCR beta chain. This sample is part of a study of T cells after somatic rescue of genetic block. The protocol was immunoSEQ multiplex PCR, while the TCRdb copy is restricted to in-frame clones and leaves out a portion. Of 60,000 to 75,000 clones listed, about 90% are singletons. The CDR3 is 15 residues long. The germline gives CDR1 SGHTA, CDR2 FQGNSA. V shed 0 bases and J shed 8 bases, with 17 bases lying between them. The gene calls are TRBV7-2 and TRBJ2-7, with D perhaps being TRBD1 or TRBD2 (6 bases each). The specimen sequenced was peripheral blood mononuclear cells (PBMCs). This clonotype was sampled from a man aged 35 to 55. CDR3 bases: TGTGCCAGCAGCTTAGCCACAGGGCGCGGGGTTCAGCAGTACTTC. It yields the protein CASSLATGRGVQQYF.